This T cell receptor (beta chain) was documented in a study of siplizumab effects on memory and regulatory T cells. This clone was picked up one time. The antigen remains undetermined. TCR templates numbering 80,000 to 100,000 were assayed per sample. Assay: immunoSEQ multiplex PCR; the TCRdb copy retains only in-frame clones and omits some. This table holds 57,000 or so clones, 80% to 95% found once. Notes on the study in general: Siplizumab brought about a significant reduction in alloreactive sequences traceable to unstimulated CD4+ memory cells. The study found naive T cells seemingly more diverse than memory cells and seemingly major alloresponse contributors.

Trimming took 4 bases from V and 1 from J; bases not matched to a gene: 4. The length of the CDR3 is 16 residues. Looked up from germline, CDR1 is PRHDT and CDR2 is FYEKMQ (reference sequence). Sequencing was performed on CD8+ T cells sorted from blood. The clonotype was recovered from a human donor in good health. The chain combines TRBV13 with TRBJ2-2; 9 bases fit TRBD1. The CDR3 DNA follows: TGTGCCAGCAGCTCCGGACAGGGGCAGAACACCGGGGAGCTGTTTTTT. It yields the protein CASSSGQGQNTGELFF.